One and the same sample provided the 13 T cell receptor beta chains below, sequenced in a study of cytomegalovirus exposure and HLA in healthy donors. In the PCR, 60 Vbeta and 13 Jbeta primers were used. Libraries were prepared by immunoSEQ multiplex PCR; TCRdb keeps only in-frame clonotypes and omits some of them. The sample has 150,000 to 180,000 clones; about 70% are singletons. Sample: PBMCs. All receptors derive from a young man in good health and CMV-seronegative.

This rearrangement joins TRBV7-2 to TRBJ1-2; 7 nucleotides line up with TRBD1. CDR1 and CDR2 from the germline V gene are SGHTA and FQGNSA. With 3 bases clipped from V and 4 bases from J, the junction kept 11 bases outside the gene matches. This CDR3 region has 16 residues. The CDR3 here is CASSFQSGQGGYGYTF. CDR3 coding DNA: TGTGCCAGCAGCTTTCAGTCGGGGCAGGGGGGCTATGGCTACACCTTC.

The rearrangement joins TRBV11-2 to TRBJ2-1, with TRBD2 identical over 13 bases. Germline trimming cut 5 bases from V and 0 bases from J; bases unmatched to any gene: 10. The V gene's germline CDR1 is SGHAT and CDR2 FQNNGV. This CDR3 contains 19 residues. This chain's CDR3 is CASSPRLAGGPSSYNEQFF. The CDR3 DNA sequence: TGTGCCAGCAGCCCCCGACTAGCGGGGGGTCCGAGCTCCTACAATGAGCAGTTCTTC.

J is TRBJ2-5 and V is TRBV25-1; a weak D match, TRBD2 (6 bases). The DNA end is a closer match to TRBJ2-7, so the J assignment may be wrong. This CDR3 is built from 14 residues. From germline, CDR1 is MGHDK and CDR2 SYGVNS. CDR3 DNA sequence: TGTGCCAGCAGTGAGGAGGCGGGGCCCTACGAGCAGTACTTC. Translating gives CASSEEAGPYEQYF.

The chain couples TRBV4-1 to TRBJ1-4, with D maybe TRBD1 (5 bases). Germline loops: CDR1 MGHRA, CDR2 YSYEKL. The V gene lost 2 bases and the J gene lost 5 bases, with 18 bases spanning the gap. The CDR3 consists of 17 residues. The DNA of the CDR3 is TGCGCCAGCAGCCAACGATCCCGAACAGGTGCCAATGAAAAACTGTTTTTT. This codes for CASSQRSRTGANEKLFF.

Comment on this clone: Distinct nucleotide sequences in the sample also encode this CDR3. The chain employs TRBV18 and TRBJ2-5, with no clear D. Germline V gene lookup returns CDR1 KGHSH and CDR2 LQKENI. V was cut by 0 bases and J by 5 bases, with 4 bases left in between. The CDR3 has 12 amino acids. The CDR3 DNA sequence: TGTGCCAGCTCACCACCCGGGGAGACCCAGTACTTC. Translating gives CASSPPGETQYF.

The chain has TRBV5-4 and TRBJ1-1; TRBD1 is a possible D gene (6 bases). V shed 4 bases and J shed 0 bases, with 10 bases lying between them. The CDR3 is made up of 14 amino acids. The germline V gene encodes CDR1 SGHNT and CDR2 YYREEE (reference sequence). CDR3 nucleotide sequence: TGTGCCAGCAGCACCCGGACAGTGAACACTGAAGCTTTCTTT. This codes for CASSTRTVNTEAFF.

The CDR3 here is CASSLAPGGYGYTF. The CDR3 nucleotides read TGCGCCAGCAGCTTGGCCCCAGGGGGTTATGGCTACACCTTC. The rearrangement joins TRBV5-1 to TRBJ1-2, with 7 bases that match TRBD1. The CDR3 runs to 14 residues. The germline V gene has CDR1 SGHRS and CDR2 YFSETQ. The V and J ends lost 0 bases and 5 bases, in that order; junction bases with no gene match: 4. The entire variable domain, with the rest obtained from reference TRBV5-1 and TRBJ1-2, is as follows: KAGVTQTPRYLIKTRGQQVTLSCSPISGHRSVSWYQQTPGQGLQFLFEYFSETQRNKGNFPGRFSGRQFSNSRSEMNVSTLELGDSALYLCASSLAPGGYGYTFGSGTRLTVV.

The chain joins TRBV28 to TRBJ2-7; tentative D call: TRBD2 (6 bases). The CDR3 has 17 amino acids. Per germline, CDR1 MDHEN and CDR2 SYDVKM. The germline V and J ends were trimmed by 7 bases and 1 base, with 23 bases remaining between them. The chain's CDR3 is CASTPGVSGGGSYEQYV. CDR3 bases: TGTGCCAGCACCCCCGGGGTTTCAGGCGGAGGGTCCTACGAGCAGTACGTC.

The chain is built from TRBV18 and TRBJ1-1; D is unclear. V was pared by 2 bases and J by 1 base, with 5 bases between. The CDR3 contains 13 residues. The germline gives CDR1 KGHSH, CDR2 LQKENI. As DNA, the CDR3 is TGTGCCAGCTCACCAGCAGGGAACACTGAAGCTTTCTTT. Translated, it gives CASSPAGNTEAFF. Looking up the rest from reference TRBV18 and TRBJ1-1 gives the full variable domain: NAGVMQNPRHLVRRRGQEARLRCSPMKGHSHVYWYRQLPEEGLKFMVYLQKENIIDESGMPKERFSAEFPKEGPSILRIQQVVRGDSAAYFCASSPAGNTEAFFGQGTRLTVV.

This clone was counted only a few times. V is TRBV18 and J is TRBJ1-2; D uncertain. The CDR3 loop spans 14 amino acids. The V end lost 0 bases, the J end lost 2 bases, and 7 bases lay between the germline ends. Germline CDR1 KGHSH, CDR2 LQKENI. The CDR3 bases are TGTGCCAGCTCACCACCCCTTTTAAACTATGGCTACACCTTC. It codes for CASSPPLLNYGYTF.

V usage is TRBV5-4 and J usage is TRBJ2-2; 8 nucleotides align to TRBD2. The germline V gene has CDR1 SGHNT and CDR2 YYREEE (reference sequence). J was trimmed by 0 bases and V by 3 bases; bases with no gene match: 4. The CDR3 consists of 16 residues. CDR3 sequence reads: CASSSLAGSNTGELFF. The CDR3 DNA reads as TGTGCCAGCAGCTCCCTAGCGGGTTCGAACACCGGGGAGCTGTTTTTT.

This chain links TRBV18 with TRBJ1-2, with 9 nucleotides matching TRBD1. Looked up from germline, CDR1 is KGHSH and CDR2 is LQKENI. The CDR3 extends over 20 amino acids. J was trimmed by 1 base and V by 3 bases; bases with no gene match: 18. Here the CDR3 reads CASSPLPSWTGERYNYGYTF. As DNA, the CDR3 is TGTGCCAGCTCACCCCTACCGTCCTGGACAGGGGAAAGGTATAACTATGGCTACACCTTC.

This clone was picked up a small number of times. Written as DNA, the CDR3 is TGTGCCAGCAGCTTAGAGACCGGGGAAGGTGGCTACACCTTC. The encoded protein is CASSLETGEGGYTF. This rearrangement joins TRBV7-3 to TRBJ1-2; no reliable D call. Trimming removed 2 bases from V and 7 bases from J, with 14 bases in between. The CDR3 has 14 residues. Per the germline V gene, CDR1 is SGHTA and CDR2 is FQGTGA.